The 17 T cell receptor beta chains below were found in one sample sequenced in a study of OX40 agonist ivuxolimab in advanced cancers. Measured with immunoSEQ multiplex PCR; TCRdb has only the in-frame clones, and not every one. The table lists roughly 64,000 clones, roughly 80% of them singletons, with around 5% in the top ten. Sequenced material: CD4+ or CD8+ T cells sorted from blood, taken in a trial of the OX40 agonist ivuxolimab. The origin of the receptors is an adult with an advanced solid tumor such as melanoma, head and neck, liver or kidney cancer.

The rearrangement uses TRBV5-1 and TRBJ1-1; D is possibly TRBD1 (6 bases). The V gene's germline CDR1 is SGHRS and CDR2 YFSETQ. The V end lost 5 bases, the J end lost 5 bases, and 22 bases lay between the germline ends. CDR3 length: 16 amino acids. The CDR3 sequence: CASSFTRQDLGTEAFF. Written as DNA, the CDR3 is TGCGCCAGCAGTTTTACTCGACAGGATCTGGGGACTGAAGCTTTCTTT.

This clone was detected a few times. This chain connects TRBV2 to TRBJ1-2; 7 nucleotides agree with TRBD1. V lost 1 base, J lost 6 bases, and 2 bases stayed unmatched. Germline CDR1 is SNHLY and CDR2 is FYNNEI. This CDR3 is built from 13 residues. CDR3 DNA: TGTGCCAGCAGTGAAGGCCAGGGGGATGGCTACACCTTC. Its protein product is CASSEGQGDGYTF.

V usage is TRBV30 and J usage is TRBJ2-1; a possible D gene is TRBD1 (6 bases). Germline assignment: CDR1 GTSNPN and CDR2 SVGIG (reference sequence). Trimming took off 8 bases at V and 2 bases at J, with 10 bases between the two ends. The CDR3 has 12 residues. For the CDR3, the DNA is TGTGCCAGACAGGTCCCCTACAATGAGCAGTTCTTC. This gives the protein CARQVPYNEQFF.

The genes are TRBV5-4 and TRBJ2-5; TRBD1 matches at 8 bases. The CDR3 runs 15 residues. With 5 bases clipped from V and 4 bases from J, the junction kept 10 bases outside the gene matches. CDR1 SGHNT and CDR2 YYREEE come from the germline V gene (reference sequence). CDR3 nucleotides: TGTGCCAGCAGAGACGGGACAGGAGGAGTAGAGACCCAGTACTTC. This codes for CASRDGTGGVETQYF.

The chain recombines TRBV4-1 with TRBJ2-6; D gene unclear. The CDR3 length is 18 residues. Between the trimmed V and J ends, which lost 0 bases and 0 bases, there was a span of 12 bases. Germline loops: CDR1 MGHRA, CDR2 YSYEKL. This chain's CDR3 is CASSQEQMSSSGANVLTF. As DNA, the CDR3 is TGCGCCAGCAGCCAAGAGCAGATGTCTAGCTCTGGGGCCAACGTCCTGACTTTC.

This clone was detected only a few times. The chain recombines TRBV28 with TRBJ2-7; 7 bases are a match to TRBD1. There are 13 residues in the CDR3. V shed 3 bases and J 2 bases; nucleotides not matched to a gene: 1. Germline assignment: CDR1 MDHEN and CDR2 SYDVKM. Here the CDR3 reads CASSLQGAYEQYF. CDR3 nucleotide sequence: TGTGCCAGCAGTTTGCAGGGGGCCTACGAGCAGTACTTC.

This clone came up a few times. The chain combines TRBV27 with TRBJ2-1, with a weak D call TRBD2 (6 bases). The CDR3 totals 12 residues. V lost 6 bases and J lost 6, with 9 bases in between. CDR1 and CDR2 (germline): MNHEY, SMNVEV (reference sequence). The CDR3 sequence is CASRLASNEQFF. The CDR3 DNA follows: TGTGCCAGCAGACTAGCAAGCAATGAGCAGTTCTTC.

In its sample, this clone was seen a few times. The rearrangement links TRBV10-2 to TRBJ1-2, with 8 nucleotides matching TRBD1. Germline-derived CDR1 and CDR2 are WSHSY and SAAADI. This CDR3 comprises 14 residues. The ends lost 6 bases at V and 2 bases at J; junction bases unmatched: 5. The CDR3 DNA is TGCGCCAGCAGCCCCGCAGGGGGCAACTATGGCTACACCTTC. Protein: CASSPAGGNYGYTF.

Note on this clone: An end of the junction does not agree with germline; a read error may underlie this. The gene calls are TRBV5-6 and TRBJ2-1; TRBD2 matches at 9 bases. The CDR3 length is 15 residues. From germline, CDR1 is SGHDT and CDR2 YYEEEE. CDR3 DNA sequence: TGTGCCAGCAGCTTGATAAGCGGGGGGAACAATGAGCAGCTCTTC. Encoded protein: CASSLISGGNNEQLF.

The chain uses TRBV5-4 and TRBJ2-1; TRBD1 agrees at 9 bases. V was pared by 4 bases and J by 3 bases, with 5 bases of the junction left unmatched. Germline CDR1 SGHNT, CDR2 YYREEE (reference sequence). The CDR3 is made up of 15 amino acids. CDR3 sequence (DNA): TGTGCCAGCAGCCCGAAGGGACAGGGCTACAATGAGCAGTTCTTC. The encoded protein is CASSPKGQGYNEQFF.

V gene TRBV5-5 combines with J gene TRBJ2-7; 11 nucleotides align to TRBD2. CDR3 size: 18 residues. After removal of 0 bases from V and 2 bases from J, the junction contained 10 bases not matched to a gene. Germline CDR1 and CDR2: SGHKS and YYEKEE (reference sequence). The CDR3 protein is CASSLGQGGLAVTYEQYF. The CDR3 DNA reads TGTGCCAGCAGCTTGGGACAGGGGGGACTAGCGGTAACCTACGAGCAGTACTTC.

This chain joins TRBV25-1 and TRBJ1-1; D unclear. There are 13 residues in the CDR3. Germline V gene data show CDR1 as MGHDK and CDR2 as SYGVNS. Deletions cut 7 bases from V and 3 bases from J, with 12 bases between. The CDR3 sequence: CASKYGVYTEAFF. The CDR3 DNA reads as TGTGCCAGCAAGTATGGGGTTTACACTGAAGCTTTCTTT.

V gene TRBV19 combines with J gene TRBJ1-1, with 7 bases aligning to TRBD1. The V segment lost 5 bases and the J segment 7 bases; nucleotides outside the gene matches: 4. The length of the CDR3 is 12 residues. Germline lookup yields CDR1 LNHDA and CDR2 SQIVND (reference sequence). CDR3 DNA sequence: TGTGCCAGTAGTTTGAGGACAGGTGAAGCTTTCTTT. Translation: CASSLRTGEAFF.

Details on this clone: Other nucleotide sequences in the sample specify the same CDR3. This chain connects TRBV14 to TRBJ2-1; maybe TRBD1 (5 bases). Germline CDR1 and CDR2: SGHDN and FVKESK. V gave up 2 bases and J gave up 6 bases, with 11 bases separating them. The length of the CDR3 is 14 residues. CDR3 region: CASSQSTVVNEQFF. The CDR3 DNA reads as TGTGCCAGCAGCCAATCGACAGTGGTCAATGAGCAGTTCTTC.

This clone showed up just once. The chain carries TRBV10-3 and TRBJ2-7; 15 bases fit TRBD2. V lost 2 bases to trimming and J lost 5 bases; unmatched junction nucleotides: 4. The V gene's germline CDR1 is ENHRY and CDR2 SYGVKD. CDR3 size: 16 residues. This CDR3 reads CAISERTSGGADEQYF. The CDR3 DNA sequence: TGTGCCATCAGTGAGCGGACTAGCGGGGGGGCCGACGAGCAGTACTTC.

This chain joins TRBV19 and TRBJ1-5; TRBD1 agrees at 7 bases. Germline assignment: CDR1 LNHDA and CDR2 SQIVND (reference sequence). This CDR3 is 17 amino acids long. Germline trimming cut 0 bases from V and 1 base from J; bases unmatched to any gene: 6. CDR3 DNA sequence: TGTGCCAGTAGTATAGAGAGAACAGGGGTCAGCAATCAGCCCCAGCATTTT. It codes for CASSIERTGVSNQPQHF.

The rearrangement joins TRBV7-8 to TRBJ2-6; no clear D. V gave up 5 bases and J gave up 0 bases, with 20 bases separating them. CDR1 and CDR2 from the germline V gene are SGHVS and FQNEAQ. The CDR3 extends over 19 amino acids. The CDR3 reads CASSHRPRGASSGANVLTF. The CDR3 DNA follows: TGTGCCAGCAGCCATCGCCCCCGCGGCGCCAGCTCTGGGGCCAACGTCCTGACTTTC.